This is a list of T cell receptor beta chains from one sample in a study of T cell responses to AZD1222 COVID-19 vaccine. Clones were read by immunoSEQ multiplex PCR, and TCRdb kept only the in-frame ones, dropping some. The sample includes fewer than 110,000 clones, about 90% of them seen just once. This material consisted of peripheral blood, taken on day 0 of AZD1222 vaccination. All receptors come from an adult in good health. Both conserved end residues are part of each CDR3. D genes are given only for firm matches. Size is stated for part of the rows, as once, few or many counts, or as a class when the clone is expanded.

CDR3aa: CASSANPGPNTGELFF
CDR3nt: TGTGCCAGCAGTGCAAATCCGGGACCAAACACCGGGGAGCTGTTTTTT
v_gene: TRBV6-1
d_gene: -
abundance: -
j_gene: TRBJ2-2

CDR3aa: CASSLEVGGLVSYF
CDR3nt: TGTGCCAGCAGCTTGGAGGTCGGAGGACTAGTGTCGTATTTT
v_gene: TRBV5-5
d_gene: TRBD2
abundance: -
j_gene: TRBJ2-3

CDR3aa: CASSPNFPTDTQYF
CDR3nt: TGTGCCAGCAGTCCGAATTTCCCCACAGATACGCAGTATTTT
v_gene: TRBV27
d_gene: -
abundance: -
j_gene: TRBJ2-3

CDR3aa: CASSRDRGGYGYTF
CDR3nt: TGTGCCAGCAGCCGAGACAGGGGTGGCTATGGCTACACCTTC
v_gene: TRBV7-8
d_gene: TRBD1
abundance: -
j_gene: TRBJ1-2

CDR3aa: CASVGSGGALNTQYF
CDR3nt: TGTGCCAGCGTCGGTTCCGGGGGGGCCCTAAATACGCAGTATTTT
v_gene: TRBV3-1/TRBV3-2
d_gene: TRBD2
abundance: -
j_gene: TRBJ2-3

CDR3aa: CASSSTGHLNYGYTF
CDR3nt: TGTGCCAGCAGTTCCACGGGACACTTAAACTATGGCTACACCTTC
v_gene: TRBV6-5
d_gene: -
abundance: once
j_gene: TRBJ1-2

CDR3aa: CASSQAFQPTDYTF
CDR3nt: TGTGCCAGCAGCCAAGCCTTCCAGCCTACGGACTACACCTTC
v_gene: TRBV3-1/TRBV3-2
d_gene: -
abundance: -
j_gene: TRBJ1-2

CDR3aa: CASRLAGTHTDTQYF
CDR3nt: TGCGCCAGCAGGCTAGCGGGGACCCACACAGATACGCAGTATTTT
v_gene: TRBV5-1
d_gene: TRBD2
abundance: -
j_gene: TRBJ2-3

CDR3aa: CASSAQRGQETQYF
CDR3nt: TGTGCCAGCAGTGCACAAAGAGGGCAAGAGACCCAGTACTTC
v_gene: TRBV25-1
d_gene: -
abundance: -
j_gene: TRBJ2-5

CDR3aa: CASYQSGTSVEQYF
CDR3nt: TGTGCCAGCTACCAAAGTGGGACTAGCGTCGAGCAGTACTTC
v_gene: TRBV28
d_gene: TRBD2
abundance: few
j_gene: TRBJ2-7

CDR3aa: CASSLEYTSNTEAFF
CDR3nt: TGTGCCAGCAGTTTAGAGTATACATCCAACACTGAAGCTTTCTTT
v_gene: TRBV27
d_gene: -
abundance: -
j_gene: TRBJ1-1

CDR3aa: CASSLDLDRLEAFF
CDR3nt: TGTGCCAGCAGCTTAGATTTGGACAGACTTGAAGCTTTCTTT
v_gene: TRBV11-1
d_gene: -
abundance: -
j_gene: TRBJ1-1

CDR3aa: CASSEVSGGRETQYF
CDR3nt: TGTGCCAGCAGTGAAGTGTCAGGGGGCCGGGAGACCCAGTACTTC
v_gene: TRBV6-1
d_gene: TRBD1
abundance: -
j_gene: TRBJ2-5

CDR3aa: CASSLWTGNSPLHF
CDR3nt: TGTGCCAGCAGCTTGTGGACAGGAAATTCACCCCTCCACTTT
v_gene: TRBV7-9
d_gene: TRBD1
abundance: -
j_gene: TRBJ1-6

CDR3aa: CASSQEMNTEAFF
CDR3nt: TGTGCCAGCAGTCAGGAAATGAACACTGAAGCTTTCTTT
v_gene: TRBV6-4
d_gene: -
abundance: -
j_gene: TRBJ1-1

CDR3aa: CASSRGLAGNNEQFF
CDR3nt: TGTGCCAGCAGTCGGGGACTAGCGGGAAACAATGAGCAGTTCTTC
v_gene: TRBV6-6
d_gene: TRBD2
abundance: once
j_gene: TRBJ2-1

CDR3aa: CASSYSSGQGIF
CDR3nt: TGTGCCAGCAGTTATTCTTCTGGACAGGGCATATTC
v_gene: TRBV6-5
d_gene: TRBD1
abundance: -
j_gene: TRBJ1-2

CDR3aa: CATSAERGVLGYEQYF
CDR3nt: TGTGCCACCAGCGCAGAAAGGGGGGTTCTTGGGTACGAGCAGTACTTC
v_gene: TRBV15
d_gene: -
abundance: -
j_gene: TRBJ2-7

CDR3aa: CATSGDTDTQYF
CDR3nt: TGTGCCACCAGCGGGGACACAGATACGCAGTATTTT
v_gene: TRBV9
d_gene: TRBD2
abundance: -
j_gene: TRBJ2-3

CDR3aa: CASSPWAMNTEAFF
CDR3nt: TGTGCCAGCAGCCCCTGGGCGATGAACACTGAAGCTTTCTTT
v_gene: TRBV5-6
d_gene: -
abundance: -
j_gene: TRBJ1-1

CDR3aa: CASSPSTETQYF
CDR3nt: TGTGCCAGCTCCCCCTCGACGGAGACCCAGTACTTC
v_gene: TRBV18
d_gene: -
abundance: -
j_gene: TRBJ2-5

CDR3aa: CASSSGLFSNEQFF
CDR3nt: TGTGCCAGCAGTTCAGGACTATTCTCCAATGAGCAGTTCTTC
v_gene: TRBV6-5
d_gene: -
abundance: -
j_gene: TRBJ2-1

CDR3aa: CASTGGLRPDTQYF
CDR3nt: TGTGCCAGCACAGGGGGCCTCCGACCAGATACGCAGTATTTT
v_gene: TRBV19
d_gene: TRBD1
abundance: once
j_gene: TRBJ2-3

CDR3aa: CATSVVPGPSTGELFF
CDR3nt: TGTGCCACCAGTGTCGTCCCGGGACCGAGCACCGGGGAGCTGTTTTTT
v_gene: TRBV24-1
d_gene: -
abundance: -
j_gene: TRBJ2-2

CDR3aa: CASSPGQGKQYF
CDR3nt: TGTGCCAGCAGCCCGGGACAGGGTAAGCAGTACTTC
v_gene: TRBV7-2
d_gene: TRBD1
abundance: -
j_gene: TRBJ2-7

CDR3aa: CASSLGQDDGNLVF
CDR3nt: TGTGCCAGCAGCTTAGGGCAGGATGATGGTAATCTGGTATTT
v_gene: TRBV7-2
d_gene: -
abundance: -
j_gene: TRBJ1-1

CDR3aa: CASSFLSGLSNQPQHF
CDR3nt: TGTGCCAGCAGCTTTCTATCAGGACTTAGCAATCAGCCCCAGCATTTT
v_gene: TRBV5-5
d_gene: -
abundance: -
j_gene: TRBJ1-5

CDR3aa: CASSESGRGQPPRF
CDR3nt: TGTGCCAGCAGTGAATCCGGTCGAGGACAGCCCCCTCGCTTT
v_gene: TRBV25-1
d_gene: -
abundance: -
j_gene: TRBJ1-6

CDR3aa: CASNPPGEGLLASEQYF
CDR3nt: TGTGCCAGCAACCCTCCCGGAGAAGGGTTGCTAGCATCCGAGCAGTACTTC
v_gene: TRBV6-2/TRBV6-3
d_gene: -
abundance: -
j_gene: TRBJ2-7

CDR3aa: CASSYRSQHTPGTGELFF
CDR3nt: TGTGCCAGCAGTTACCGCTCCCAACACACACCCGGTACCGGGGAGCTGTTTTTT
v_gene: TRBV6-2/TRBV6-3
d_gene: -
abundance: -
j_gene: TRBJ2-2

CDR3aa: CAWSVRGYGYTF
CDR3nt: TGTGCCTGGAGTGTACGTGGCTATGGCTACACCTTC
v_gene: TRBV30
d_gene: -
abundance: -
j_gene: TRBJ1-2

CDR3aa: CASSVGGVSGNTIYF
CDR3nt: TGTGCCAGCAGTGTTGGTGGGGTCTCTGGAAACACCATATATTTT
v_gene: TRBV28
d_gene: -
abundance: -
j_gene: TRBJ1-3

CDR3aa: CSARLGNEQFF
CDR3nt: TGCAGTGCTAGGTTGGGGAATGAGCAGTTCTTC
v_gene: TRBV20-1
d_gene: -
abundance: -
j_gene: TRBJ2-1

CDR3aa: CASTPPGTSGTDTQYF
CDR3nt: TGTGCCAGCACACCGCCGGGGACTAGCGGCACAGATACGCAGTATTTT
v_gene: TRBV11-2
d_gene: TRBD2
abundance: once
j_gene: TRBJ2-3

CDR3aa: CASSEYNSPLHF
CDR3nt: TGTGCCAGCAGCGAATATAATTCACCCCTCCACTTT
v_gene: TRBV6-2/TRBV6-3
d_gene: -
abundance: -
j_gene: TRBJ1-6

CDR3aa: CASSRGSSYGYTF
CDR3nt: TGCGCCAGCAGCCGAGGGTCTAGCTATGGCTACACCTTC
v_gene: TRBV4-3
d_gene: -
abundance: few
j_gene: TRBJ1-2

CDR3aa: CASSLRLSSSYNEQFF
CDR3nt: TGTGCCAGCAGCTTACGACTTTCCAGCTCCTACAATGAGCAGTTCTTC
v_gene: TRBV7-2
d_gene: -
abundance: -
j_gene: TRBJ2-1

CDR3aa: CASSPRDYNEQFF
CDR3nt: TGTGCCAGCTCGCCGCGGGATTACAATGAGCAGTTCTTC
v_gene: TRBV18
d_gene: -
abundance: -
j_gene: TRBJ2-1

CDR3aa: CASSLVGGWSEQFF
CDR3nt: TGTGCCAGCAGTTTAGTCGGAGGTTGGAGTGAGCAGTTCTTC
v_gene: TRBV28
d_gene: -
abundance: -
j_gene: TRBJ2-1

CDR3aa: CASSEVNNGYTF
CDR3nt: TGTGCCAGCAGTGAAGTAAATAATGGCTACACCTTC
v_gene: TRBV6-1
d_gene: -
abundance: few
j_gene: TRBJ1-2

CDR3aa: CASSTGAGNTIYF
CDR3nt: TGTGCCAGTAGTACAGGGGCTGGAAACACCATATATTTT
v_gene: TRBV19
d_gene: -
abundance: -
j_gene: TRBJ1-3

CDR3aa: CASSTTGGSYNEQFF
CDR3nt: TGTGCCAGCAGTACTACAGGGGGCTCCTACAATGAGCAGTTCTTC
v_gene: TRBV28
d_gene: TRBD1
abundance: -
j_gene: TRBJ2-1

CDR3aa: CASSQDGRPYGYTF
CDR3nt: TGTGCCAGCAGCCAAGATGGCAGGCCCTATGGCTACACCTTC
v_gene: TRBV3-1/TRBV3-2
d_gene: -
abundance: -
j_gene: TRBJ1-2